This TCR beta chain appears in the sequencing data of a study of CD8 T cells in ankylosing spondylitis. Scientists made TCR beta libraries using quantitative 5'-RACE with molecular barcodes. TCRdb processed the 5' RACE reads anew with MiXCR; each CDR3 protein has one entry. The top ten clones hold 13% to 15% of a sample with about 150,000 distinct CDR3 sequences, around two fifths of them seen once. The table lists this clonotype with a few counts. The TCR sequence derives from a male donor with ankylosing spondylitis. Specimen: synovial fluid, either unsorted or a sorted T cell fraction (not recorded which).

The CDR3 sequence: CASSQDLSSGANVLTF. The CDR3 DNA follows: TGTGCCAGCAGCCAAGACCTTAGCTCTGGGGCCAACGTCCTGACTTTC. This chain uses TRBV3-1 with TRBJ2-6, with D uncertain. The germline V and J ends were trimmed by 0 bases and 0 bases, with 6 bases remaining between them. Germline V gives CDR1 LGHDT, CDR2 YNNKEL (reference sequence). The CDR3 sequence is 16 residues long. Complete variable domain (other parts from reference TRBV3-1 and TRBJ2-6): DTAVSQTPKYLVTQMGNDKSIKCEQNLGHDTMYWYKQDSKKFLKIMFSYNNKELIINETVPNRFSPKSPDKAHLNLHINSLELGDSAVYFCASSQDLSSGANVLTFGAGSRLTVL.